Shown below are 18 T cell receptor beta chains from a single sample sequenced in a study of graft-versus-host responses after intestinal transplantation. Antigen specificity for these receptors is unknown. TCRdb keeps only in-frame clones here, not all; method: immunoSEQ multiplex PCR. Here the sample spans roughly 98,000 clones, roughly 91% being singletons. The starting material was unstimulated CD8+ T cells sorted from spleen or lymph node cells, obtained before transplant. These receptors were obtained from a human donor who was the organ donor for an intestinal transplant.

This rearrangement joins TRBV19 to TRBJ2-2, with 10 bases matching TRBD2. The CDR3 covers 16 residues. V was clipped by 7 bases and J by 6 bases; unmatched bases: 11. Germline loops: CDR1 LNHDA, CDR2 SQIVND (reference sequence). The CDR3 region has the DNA TGTGCCAGTACCATAGCGGGGGGCCTGGGAGCCGGGGAGCTGTTTTTT. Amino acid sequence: CASTIAGGLGAGELFF.

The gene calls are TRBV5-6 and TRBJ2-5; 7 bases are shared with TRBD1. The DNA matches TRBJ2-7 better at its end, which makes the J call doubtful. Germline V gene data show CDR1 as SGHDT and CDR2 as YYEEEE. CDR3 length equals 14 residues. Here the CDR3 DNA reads TGTGCCAGCAGGACAGGGATGAGCTCCTACGAGCAGTACTTC. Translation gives CASRTGMSSYEQYF.

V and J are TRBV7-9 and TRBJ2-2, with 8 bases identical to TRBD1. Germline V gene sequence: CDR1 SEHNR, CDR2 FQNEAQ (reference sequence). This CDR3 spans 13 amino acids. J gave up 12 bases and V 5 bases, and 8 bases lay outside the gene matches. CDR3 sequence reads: CASSIDRGLKLFF. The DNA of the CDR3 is TGTGCCAGCAGCATAGACAGGGGTTTGAAGCTGTTTTTT.

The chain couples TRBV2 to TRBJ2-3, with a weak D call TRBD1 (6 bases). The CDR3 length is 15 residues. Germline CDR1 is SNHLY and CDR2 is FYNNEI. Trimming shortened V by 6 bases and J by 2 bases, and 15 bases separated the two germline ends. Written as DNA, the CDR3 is TGTGCCAGCAGACCCTGGGACACCTTCACAGATACGCAGTATTTT. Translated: CASRPWDTFTDTQYF. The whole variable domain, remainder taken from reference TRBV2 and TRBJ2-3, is EPEVTQTPSHQVTQMGQEVILRCVPISNHLYFYWYRQILGQKVEFLVSFYNNEISEKSEIFDDQFSVERPDGSNFTLKIRSTKLEDSAMYFCASRPWDTFTDTQYFGPGTRLTVL.

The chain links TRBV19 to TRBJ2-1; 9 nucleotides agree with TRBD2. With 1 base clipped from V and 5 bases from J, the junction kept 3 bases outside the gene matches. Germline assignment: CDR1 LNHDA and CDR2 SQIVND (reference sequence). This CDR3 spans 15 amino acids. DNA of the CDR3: TGTGCCAGTAGTATAGTGCCTAGCGGGAACAATGAGCAGTTCTTC. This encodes CASSIVPSGNNEQFF.

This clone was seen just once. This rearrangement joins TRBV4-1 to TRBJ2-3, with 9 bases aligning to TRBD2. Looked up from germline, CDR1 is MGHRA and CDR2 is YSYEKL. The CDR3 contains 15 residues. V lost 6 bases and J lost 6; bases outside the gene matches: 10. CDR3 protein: CASSSVAGAGDTQYF. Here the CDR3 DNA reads TGCGCCAGCAGTTCAGTAGCGGGGGCAGGGGATACGCAGTATTTT.

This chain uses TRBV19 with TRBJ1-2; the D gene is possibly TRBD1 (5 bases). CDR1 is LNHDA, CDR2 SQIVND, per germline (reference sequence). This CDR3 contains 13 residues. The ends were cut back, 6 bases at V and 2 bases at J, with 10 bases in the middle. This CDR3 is CASSWGENYGYTF. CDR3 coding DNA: TGTGCCAGTAGCTGGGGGGAAAACTATGGCTACACCTTC.

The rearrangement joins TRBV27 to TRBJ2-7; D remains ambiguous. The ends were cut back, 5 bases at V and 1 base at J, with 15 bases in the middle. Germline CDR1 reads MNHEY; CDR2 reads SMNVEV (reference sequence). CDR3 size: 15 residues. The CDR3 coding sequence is TGTGCCAGCAGTCCCTATGGGCTGATTTCCTACGAGCAGTACTTC. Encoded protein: CASSPYGLISYEQYF.

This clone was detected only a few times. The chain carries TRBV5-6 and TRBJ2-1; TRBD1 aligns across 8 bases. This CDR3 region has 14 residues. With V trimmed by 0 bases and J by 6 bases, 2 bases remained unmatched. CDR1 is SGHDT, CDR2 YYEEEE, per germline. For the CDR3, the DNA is TGTGCCAGCAGCTTGGCCAGGGGGCCCAATGAGCAGTTCTTC. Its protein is CASSLARGPNEQFF.

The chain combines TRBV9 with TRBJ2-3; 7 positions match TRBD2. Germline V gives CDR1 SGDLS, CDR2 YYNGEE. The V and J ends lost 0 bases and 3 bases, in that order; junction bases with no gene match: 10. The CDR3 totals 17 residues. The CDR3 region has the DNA TGTGCCAGCAGCGTAGACCCGGGAGGAGCGAGGACAGATACGCAGTATTTT. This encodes CASSVDPGGARTDTQYF.

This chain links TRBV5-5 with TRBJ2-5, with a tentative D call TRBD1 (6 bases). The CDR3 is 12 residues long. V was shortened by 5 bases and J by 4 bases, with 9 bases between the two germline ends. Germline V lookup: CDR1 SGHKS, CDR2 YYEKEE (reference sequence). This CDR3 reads CASRARGETQYF. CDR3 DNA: TGTGCCAGCAGGGCCAGGGGAGAGACCCAGTACTTC.

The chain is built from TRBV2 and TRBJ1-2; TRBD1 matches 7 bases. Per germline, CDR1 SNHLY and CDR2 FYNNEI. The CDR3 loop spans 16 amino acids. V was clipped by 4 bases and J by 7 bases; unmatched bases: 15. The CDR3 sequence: CASSGGIHRGGSGYTF. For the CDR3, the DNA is TGTGCCAGCAGTGGAGGGATCCACAGGGGCGGCTCTGGCTACACCTTC. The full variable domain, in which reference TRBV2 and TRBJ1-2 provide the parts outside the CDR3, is EPEVTQTPSHQVTQMGQEVILRCVPISNHLYFYWYRQILGQKVEFLVSFYNNEISEKSEIFDDQFSVERPDGSNFTLKIRSTKLEDSAMYFCASSGGIHRGGSGYTFGSGTRLTVV.

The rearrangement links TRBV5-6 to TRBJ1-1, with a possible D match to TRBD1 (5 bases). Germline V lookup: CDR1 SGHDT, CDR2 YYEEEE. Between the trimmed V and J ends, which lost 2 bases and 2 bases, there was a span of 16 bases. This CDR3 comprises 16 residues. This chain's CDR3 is CASSFRWRGNNTEAFF. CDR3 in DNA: TGTGCCAGCAGCTTCCGGTGGCGGGGGAACAACACTGAAGCTTTCTTT. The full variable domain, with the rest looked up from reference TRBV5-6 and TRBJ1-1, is DAGVTQSPTHLIKTRGQQVTLRCSPKSGHDTVSWYQQALGQGPQFIFQYYEEEERQRGNFPDRFSGHQFPNYSSELNVNALLLGDSALYLCASSFRWRGNNTEAFFGQGTRLTVV.

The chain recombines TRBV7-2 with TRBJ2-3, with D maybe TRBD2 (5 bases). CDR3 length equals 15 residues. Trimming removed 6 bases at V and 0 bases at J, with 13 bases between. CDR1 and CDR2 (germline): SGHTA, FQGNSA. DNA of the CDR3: TGTGCCAGCAGTCAAGGCTGGACTAGCACAGATACGCAGTATTTT. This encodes CASSQGWTSTDTQYF.

CDR3 in amino acids: CASSFSDYNEQFF. The CDR3 region has the DNA TGTGCCAGCAGCTTTAGCGACTACAATGAGCAGTTCTTC. V usage is TRBV11-2 and J usage is TRBJ2-1; D is perhaps TRBD2 (5 bases). CDR3 length equals 13 residues. CDR1 and CDR2 from the germline V gene are SGHAT and FQNNGV. V lost 3 bases and J 3 bases, leaving 6 bases between the germline ends.

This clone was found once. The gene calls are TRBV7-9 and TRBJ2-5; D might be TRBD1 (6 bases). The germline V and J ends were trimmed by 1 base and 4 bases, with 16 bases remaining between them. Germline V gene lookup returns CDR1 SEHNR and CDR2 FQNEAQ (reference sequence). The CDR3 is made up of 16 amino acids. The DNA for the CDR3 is TGTGCCAGCAGCTTAGTGTCAGGGGTAGGACGAGAGACCCAGTACTTC. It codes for CASSLVSGVGRETQYF.

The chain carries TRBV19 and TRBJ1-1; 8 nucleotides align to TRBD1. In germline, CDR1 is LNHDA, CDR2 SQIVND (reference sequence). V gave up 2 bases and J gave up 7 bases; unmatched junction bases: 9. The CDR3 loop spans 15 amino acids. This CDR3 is CASSIMNRGFGEAFF. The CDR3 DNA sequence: TGTGCCAGTAGTATAATGAACAGGGGGTTTGGTGAAGCTTTCTTT.

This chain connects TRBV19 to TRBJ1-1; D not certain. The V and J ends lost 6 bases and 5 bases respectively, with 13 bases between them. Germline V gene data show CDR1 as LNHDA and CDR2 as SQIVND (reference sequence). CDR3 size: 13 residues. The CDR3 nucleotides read TGTGCCAGTAGATCGGGTAAGCTTACTGAAGCTTTCTTT. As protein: CASRSGKLTEAFF.